This T cell receptor (beta chain) was profiled in a study of T-cell reconstitution after alpha-beta-depleted transplantation in children. Researchers prepared the TCRbeta library using unique molecular identifiers, the study reports. TCRdb re-analysed the PCR reads in MiXCR, keeping a single row per CDR3 protein. This sample carries 490,000 or so distinct CDR3 sequences, approximately 13% of them seen once, and the ten largest clones take around 6%. The TCR comes from a human donor who donated a stem cell graft to a child with combined immunodeficiency. The source material was PBMCs from the stem cell graft donor, sampled from the stem cell graft.

The DNA of the CDR3 is TGTGCCAGCAGGAACAGGGTGGATACGCAGTATTTT. It encodes CASRNRVDTQYF. V is TRBV7-3 and J is TRBJ2-3; the D gene is possibly TRBD1 (6 bases). CDR3 length equals 12 residues. V dropped 6 bases and J dropped 6 bases, with 10 bases sitting between them. CDR1 is SGHTA, CDR2 FQGTGA, per germline. Using reference TRBV7-3 and TRBJ2-3 for the parts outside the CDR3, the full variable domain is GAGVSQTPSNKVTEKGKYVELRCDPISGHTALYWYRQSLGQGPEFLIYFQGTGAADDSGLPNDRFFAVRPEGSVSTLKIQRTERGDSAVYLCASRNRVDTQYFGPGTRLTVL.